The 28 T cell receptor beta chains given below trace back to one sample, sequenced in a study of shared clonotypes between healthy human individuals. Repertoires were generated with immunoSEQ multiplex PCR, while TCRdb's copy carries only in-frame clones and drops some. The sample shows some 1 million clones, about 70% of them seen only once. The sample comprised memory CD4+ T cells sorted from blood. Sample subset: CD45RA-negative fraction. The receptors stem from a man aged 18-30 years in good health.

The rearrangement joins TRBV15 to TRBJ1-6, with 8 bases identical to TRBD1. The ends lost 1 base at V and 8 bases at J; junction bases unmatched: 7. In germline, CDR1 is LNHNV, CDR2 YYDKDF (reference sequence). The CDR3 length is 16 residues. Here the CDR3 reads CATSRGLDRADSPLHF. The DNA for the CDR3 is TGTGCCACCAGCAGAGGTCTGGACAGGGCGGATTCACCCCTCCACTTT.

The CDR3 region has the DNA TGTGCCAGCAGCTTAGCGCCGGAATCCTCTGGAAACACCATATATTTT. Translating gives CASSLAPESSGNTIYF. The chain combines TRBV7-6 with TRBJ1-3; D is undetermined. Germline CDR1 SGHVS, CDR2 FNYEAQ. V lost 0 bases, J lost 0 bases, and 9 bases lay in between. The CDR3 contains 16 residues.

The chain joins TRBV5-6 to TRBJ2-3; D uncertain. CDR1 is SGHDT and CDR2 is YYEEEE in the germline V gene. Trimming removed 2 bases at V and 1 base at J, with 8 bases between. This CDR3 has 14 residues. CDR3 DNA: TGTGCCAGCAGCTTAAGTTTGCGCACAGATACGCAGTATTTT. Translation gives CASSLSLRTDTQYF.

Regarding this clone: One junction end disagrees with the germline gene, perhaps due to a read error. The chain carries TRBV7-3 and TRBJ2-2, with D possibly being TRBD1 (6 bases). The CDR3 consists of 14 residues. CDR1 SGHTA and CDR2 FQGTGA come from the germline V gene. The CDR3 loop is CASSLTRGTGELFF. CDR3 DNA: TGTGCCAGCAGCCTAACCAGGGGCACCGGGGAGCTGTTTTTT.

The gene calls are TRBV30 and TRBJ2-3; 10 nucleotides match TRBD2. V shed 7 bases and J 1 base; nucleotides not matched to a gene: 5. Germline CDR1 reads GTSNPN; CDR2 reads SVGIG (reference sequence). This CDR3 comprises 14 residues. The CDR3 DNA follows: TGTGCCTACGATGGGACTAGCGGCACAGATACGCAGTATTTT. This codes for CAYDGTSGTDTQYF.

The CDR3 here is CASSLAPGTTTQYF. CDR3 in DNA: TGTGCCAGCAGCTTGGCCCCAGGGACAACTACGCAGTATTTT. The chain carries TRBV5-8 and TRBJ2-3, with D perhaps matching TRBD1 (6 bases). Per the germline V gene, CDR1 is SGHTS and CDR2 is YDEGEE. The germline V and J ends were trimmed by 0 bases and 8 bases, with 13 bases remaining between them. This CDR3 contains 14 residues.

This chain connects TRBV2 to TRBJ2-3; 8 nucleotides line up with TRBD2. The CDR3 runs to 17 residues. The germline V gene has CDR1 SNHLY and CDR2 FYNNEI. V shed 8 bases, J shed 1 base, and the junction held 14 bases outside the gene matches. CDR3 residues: CASGVAGSLHGTDTQYF. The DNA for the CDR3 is TGTGCCAGCGGGGTAGCGGGATCCCTCCATGGCACAGATACGCAGTATTTT.

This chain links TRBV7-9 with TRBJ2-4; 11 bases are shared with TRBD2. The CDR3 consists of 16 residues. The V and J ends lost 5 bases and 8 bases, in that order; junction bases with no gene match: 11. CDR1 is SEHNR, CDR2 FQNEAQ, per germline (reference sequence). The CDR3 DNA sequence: TGTGCCAGCAGCCCGGATTTAGCGGGGGGGTGGGACATTCAGTACTTC. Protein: CASSPDLAGGWDIQYF.

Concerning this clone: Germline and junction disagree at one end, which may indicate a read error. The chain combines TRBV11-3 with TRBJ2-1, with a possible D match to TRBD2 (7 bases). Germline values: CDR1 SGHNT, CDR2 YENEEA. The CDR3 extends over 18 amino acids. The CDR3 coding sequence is TGTGCCAGCAGCCCTCCCGAGGATGGGGGCGGGGGTTACAACGAGCAGTTCTTC. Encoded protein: CASSPPEDGGGGYNEQFF.

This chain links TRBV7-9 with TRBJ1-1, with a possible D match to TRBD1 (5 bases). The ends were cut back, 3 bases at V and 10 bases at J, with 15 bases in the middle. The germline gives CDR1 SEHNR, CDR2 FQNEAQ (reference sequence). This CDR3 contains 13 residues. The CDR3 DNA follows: TGTGCCAGCAGCTTGGGTGGGCAGGGAGGAGCTTTCTTT. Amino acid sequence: CASSLGGQGGAFF.

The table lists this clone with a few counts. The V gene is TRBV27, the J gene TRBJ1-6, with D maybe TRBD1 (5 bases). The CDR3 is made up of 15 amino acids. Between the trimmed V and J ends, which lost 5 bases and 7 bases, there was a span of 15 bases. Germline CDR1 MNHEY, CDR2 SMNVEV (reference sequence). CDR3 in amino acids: CASSPEGRGNSPLHF. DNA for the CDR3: TGTGCCAGCAGTCCTGAGGGACGGGGGAATTCACCCCTCCACTTT.

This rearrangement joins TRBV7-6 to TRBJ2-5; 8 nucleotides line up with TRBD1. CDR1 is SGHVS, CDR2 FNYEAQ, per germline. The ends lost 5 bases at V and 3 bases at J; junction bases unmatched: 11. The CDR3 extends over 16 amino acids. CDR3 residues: CASSPPWTGPEETQYF. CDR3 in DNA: TGTGCCAGCAGCCCCCCCTGGACAGGGCCGGAAGAGACCCAGTACTTC.

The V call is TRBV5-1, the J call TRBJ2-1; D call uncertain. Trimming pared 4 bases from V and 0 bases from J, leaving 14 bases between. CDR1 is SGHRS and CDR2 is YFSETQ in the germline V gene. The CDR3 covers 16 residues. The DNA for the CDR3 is TGCGCCAGCAGCGGAAGAGCCGGCAACTCCTACAATGAGCAGTTCTTC. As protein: CASSGRAGNSYNEQFF.

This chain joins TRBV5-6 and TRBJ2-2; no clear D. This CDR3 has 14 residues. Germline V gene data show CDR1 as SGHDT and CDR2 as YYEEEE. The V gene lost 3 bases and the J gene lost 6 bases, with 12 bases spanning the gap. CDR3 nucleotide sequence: TGTGCCAGCAGCTCAGTTGGGCGGCCCGGGGAGCTGTTTTTT. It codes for CASSSVGRPGELFF. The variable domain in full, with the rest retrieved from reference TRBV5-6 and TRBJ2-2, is DAGVTQSPTHLIKTRGQQVTLRCSPKSGHDTVSWYQQALGQGPQFIFQYYEEEERQRGNFPDRFSGHQFPNYSSELNVNALLLGDSALYLCASSSVGRPGELFFGEGSRLTVL.

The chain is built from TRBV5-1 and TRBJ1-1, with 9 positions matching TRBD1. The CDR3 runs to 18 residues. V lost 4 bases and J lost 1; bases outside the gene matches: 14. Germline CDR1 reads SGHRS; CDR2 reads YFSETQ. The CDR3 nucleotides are TGCGCCAGCAGCGCTACGGGACAGGGAGATCGGAGGAACACTGAAGCTTTCTTT. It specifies CASSATGQGDRRNTEAFF.

The CDR3 DNA follows: TGTGCCAGCAGCTTCTGGGTTTCGGGGGCCAACGTCCTGACTTTC. Translated: CASSFWVSGANVLTF. This chain connects TRBV7-9 to TRBJ2-6; no definite D call. V lost 3 bases to trimming and J lost 4 bases, with 10 bases between them. CDR3 length: 15 residues. The V gene's germline CDR1 is SEHNR and CDR2 FQNEAQ (reference sequence).

The DNA of the CDR3 is TGTGCCAGCAGCTTGACAGGGGGGACCTATAATTCACCCCTCCACTTT. This translates into CASSLTGGTYNSPLHF. The chain recombines TRBV7-8 with TRBJ1-6; 9 positions agree with TRBD1. Germline V gene data show CDR1 as SGHVS and CDR2 as FQNEAQ. Trimming at V came to 3 bases and at J to 2 bases, leaving 2 bases not matched to a gene. The CDR3 consists of 16 residues.

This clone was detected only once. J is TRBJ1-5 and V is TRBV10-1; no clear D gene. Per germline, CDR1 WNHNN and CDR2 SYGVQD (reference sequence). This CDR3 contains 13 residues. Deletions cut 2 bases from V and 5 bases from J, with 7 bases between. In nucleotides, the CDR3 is TGCGCCAGCAGTGAGGGCCGGTATCAGCCCCAGCATTTT. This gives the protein CASSEGRYQPQHF.

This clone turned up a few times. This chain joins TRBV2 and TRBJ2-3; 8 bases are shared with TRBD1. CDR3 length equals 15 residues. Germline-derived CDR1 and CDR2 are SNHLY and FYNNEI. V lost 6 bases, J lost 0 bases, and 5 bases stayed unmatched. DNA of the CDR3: TGTGCCAGCAGGCCGCGACAGGGGAGCACAGATACGCAGTATTTT. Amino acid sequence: CASRPRQGSTDTQYF.

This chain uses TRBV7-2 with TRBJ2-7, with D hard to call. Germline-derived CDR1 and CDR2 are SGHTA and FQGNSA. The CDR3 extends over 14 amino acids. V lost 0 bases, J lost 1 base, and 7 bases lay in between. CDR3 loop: CASSLAKGSYEQYF. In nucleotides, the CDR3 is TGTGCCAGCAGCTTAGCGAAGGGATCCTACGAGCAGTACTTC.

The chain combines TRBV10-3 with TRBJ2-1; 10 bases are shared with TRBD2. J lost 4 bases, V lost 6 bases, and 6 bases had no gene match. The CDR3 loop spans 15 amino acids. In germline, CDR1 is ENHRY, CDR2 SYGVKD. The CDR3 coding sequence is TGTGCCATCAGCAGCGGGAGGGCCTTGTACAATGAGCAGTTCTTC. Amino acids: CAISSGRALYNEQFF.

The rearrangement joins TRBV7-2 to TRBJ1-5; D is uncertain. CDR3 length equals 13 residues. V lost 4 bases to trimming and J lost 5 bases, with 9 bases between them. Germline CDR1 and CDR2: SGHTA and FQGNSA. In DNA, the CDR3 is TGTGCCAGCAGCTCCTCTTCGGATCAGCCCCAGCATTTT. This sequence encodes CASSSSSDQPQHF.

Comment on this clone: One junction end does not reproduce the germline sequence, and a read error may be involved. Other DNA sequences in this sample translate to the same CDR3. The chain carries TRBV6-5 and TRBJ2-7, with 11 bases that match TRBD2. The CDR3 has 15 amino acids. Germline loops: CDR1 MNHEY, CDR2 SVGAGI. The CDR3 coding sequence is TGCGCCAGCAGCGAGCGACTAGCGGGATCCTACGAGCAGTACTTC. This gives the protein CASSERLAGSYEQYF.

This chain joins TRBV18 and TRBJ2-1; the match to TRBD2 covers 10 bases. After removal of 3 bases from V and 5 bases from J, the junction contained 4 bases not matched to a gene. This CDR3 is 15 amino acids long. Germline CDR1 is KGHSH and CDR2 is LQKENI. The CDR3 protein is CASSPPTSGNNEQFF. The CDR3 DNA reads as TGTGCCAGCTCACCTCCTACTAGCGGGAACAATGAGCAGTTCTTC.

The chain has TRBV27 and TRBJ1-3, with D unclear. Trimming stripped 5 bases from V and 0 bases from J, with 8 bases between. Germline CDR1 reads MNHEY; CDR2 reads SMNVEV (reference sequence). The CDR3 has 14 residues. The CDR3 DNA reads TGTGCCAGCAGTGGACTTCTCTCTGGAAACACCATATATTTT. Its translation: CASSGLLSGNTIYF.

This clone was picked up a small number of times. The CDR3 DNA reads as TGTGCCAGCAGTCGCGTAACGGGACAGGGTATGTCCCTCCACTTT. Its translation is CASSRVTGQGMSLHF. The chain is built from TRBV7-9 and TRBJ1-6; 9 bases fit TRBD1. V trimming: 6 bases; J trimming: 14 bases; junction bases outside the gene matches: 14. This CDR3 is built from 15 residues. Looked up from germline, CDR1 is SEHNR and CDR2 is FQNEAQ (reference sequence). The entire variable domain, with the rest obtained from reference TRBV7-9 and TRBJ1-6, is as follows: DTGVSQNPRHKITKRGQNVTFRCDPISEHNRLYWYRQTLGQGPEFLTYFQNEAQLEKSRLLSDRFSAERPKGSFSTLEIQRTEQGDSAMYLCASSRVTGQGMSLHFGNGTRLTVT.

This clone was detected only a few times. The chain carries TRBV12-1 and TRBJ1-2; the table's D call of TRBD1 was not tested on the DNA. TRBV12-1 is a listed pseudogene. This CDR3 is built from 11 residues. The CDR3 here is CASSFYSDYTF. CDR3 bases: TGTGCCAGCAGCTTTTACAGTGACTACACCTTC.

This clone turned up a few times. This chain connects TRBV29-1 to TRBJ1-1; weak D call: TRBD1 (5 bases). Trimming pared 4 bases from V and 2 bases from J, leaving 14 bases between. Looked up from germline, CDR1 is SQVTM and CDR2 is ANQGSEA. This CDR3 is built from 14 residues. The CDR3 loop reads CSVARAQGNTEAFF. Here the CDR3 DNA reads TGCAGCGTTGCCCGGGCCCAGGGAAACACTGAAGCTTTCTTT. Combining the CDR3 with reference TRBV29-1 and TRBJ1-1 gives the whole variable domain SAVISQKPSRDICQRGTSLTIQCQVDSQVTMMFWYRQQPGQSLTLIATANQGSEATYESGFVIDKFPISRPNLTFSTLTVSNMSPEDSSIYLCSVARAQGNTEAFFGQGTRLTVV.